A selection of T cell receptor beta chains follows, all from one sample in a study of blood T cell repertoires in COVID-19. TCRdb's table, derived via immunoSEQ multiplex PCR, lists solely in-frame clones and lacks some. The table has over 120,000 clones, around 86% seen once; the top ten hold less than 45%. The source material was peripheral blood. The receptor set was obtained from a man aged 50-60 years who had recovered from COVID-19. Each CDR3 is given without its conserved first and last residue. Expanded clones get a size class; other rows say once, few or many, or leave the size out.

clone size | J gene | V gene | CDR3 protein
. | TRBJ1-2 | TRBV6-5 | ASSYAWTGGNYGYT
. | TRBJ1-6 | TRBV9 | ASSVDSLSSYNSPLH
. | TRBJ2-5 | TRBV5-5 | ASSSLTRPEETQY
once | TRBJ2-1 | TRBV9 | ASSVVAGGYNEQF
. | TRBJ2-7 | TRBV6-5 | ASSYDRGPGYEQY
. | TRBJ2-3 | TRBV10-2 | ASSERGGTSTDTQY
. | TRBJ1-2 | TRBV19 | ASSIGNTDRGGYT
. | TRBJ2-7 | TRBV7-9 | ASSRTGDYEQY
. | TRBJ1-2 | TRBV5-4 | ASRRGGQTYGYT
. | TRBJ2-5 | TRBV12-5 | ASGRRQGPQETQY
. | TRBJ2-2 | TRBV27 | ASSGGGGTGELF
. | TRBJ1-6 | TRBV10-3 | AISELDSNSPLH
few | TRBJ1-6 | TRBV7-2 | ASSLARGEYSPLH
. | TRBJ1-2 | TRBV6-1 | ASSEYSSGLSNYGYT
few | TRBJ2-7 | TRBV11-2 | ASSQIQNEQY
few | TRBJ1-1 | TRBV5-1 | ASSLRFDRGRDTEAF
. | TRBJ1-6 | TRBV19 | ASSRTENSPLH
. | TRBJ1-1 | TRBV7-8 | ASSKGLQDTEAF
. | TRBJ2-7 | TRBV11-3 | ASSPWDSSYEQY
. | TRBJ1-2 | TRBV27 | ASSPNEGTGYGYT
. | TRBJ2-1 | TRBV10-1 | ASSEQGRSHEQF
. | TRBJ1-5 | TRBV2 | ASSGKGDSNQPQH
. | TRBJ2-7 | TRBV19 | ASSPQGQGARYEQY
once | TRBJ2-1 | TRBV12-3/TRBV12-4 | ASSRSHEQF
few | TRBJ1-1 | TRBV5-1 | ASSLRQGGTEAF
. | TRBJ1-6 | TRBV14 | ASSRPGGYSPLH
. | TRBJ1-2 | TRBV15 | ATSRDQGTYGYT
. | TRBJ2-3 | TRBV7-8 | ASSLARDTQY
. | TRBJ1-5 | TRBV19 | ASSIGATGPNQPQH
. | TRBJ2-2 | TRBV5-6 | ASSFRDRATGELF
. | TRBJ2-2 | TRBV3-1/TRBV3-2 | ASSQDWPLSGGTGELF
. | TRBJ2-7 | TRBV6-5 | ASMRGSGSYEQY
once | TRBJ1-3 | TRBV7-8 | ASSLPMSSGNTIY
. | TRBJ2-7 | TRBV7-2 | ASSLAKGAYEQY
. | TRBJ2-7 | TRBV11-2 | ASSLGDYYEQY
. | TRBJ1-1 | TRBV19 | ASTLNRNTEAF
. | TRBJ1-5 | TRBV4-3 | ASSQDAGDNQPQH